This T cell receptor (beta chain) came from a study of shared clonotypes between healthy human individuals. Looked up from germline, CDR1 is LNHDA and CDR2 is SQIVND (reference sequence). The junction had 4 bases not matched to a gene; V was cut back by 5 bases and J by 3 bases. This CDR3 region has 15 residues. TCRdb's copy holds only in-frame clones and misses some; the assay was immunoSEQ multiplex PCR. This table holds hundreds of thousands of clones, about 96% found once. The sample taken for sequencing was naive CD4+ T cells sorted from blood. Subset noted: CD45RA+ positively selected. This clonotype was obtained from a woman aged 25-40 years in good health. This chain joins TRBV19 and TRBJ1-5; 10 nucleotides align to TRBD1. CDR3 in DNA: TGTGCCAGTAGTCGGACAGGGGGGAACAATCAGCCCCAGCATTTT. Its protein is CASSRTGGNNQPQHF.